The 5 T cell receptor beta chains listed next were all sequenced from one sample in a study of spatial heterogeneity in lung cancer. Notes on the study in general: Expanded intratumoral alpha and beta TCR counts tracked tumor mutation counts.

TCRdb fed the 5' RACE reads into MiXCR, producing one record per CDR3 protein. The repertoire holds fewer than 15,000 distinct CDR3 sequences, with over 5.5% as singletons. For these TCRs, the target antigens are not known. Time point of the sample: sample taken at primary tumor resection. The specimen was lung tumor tissue, collected at surgery. The receptors shown here come from a female donor with early-stage non-small cell lung cancer.

This clonotype has at least ten counts. The V gene is TRBV19, the J gene TRBJ1-5; 9 bases are shared with TRBD1. This CDR3 region has 13 residues. Germline values: CDR1 LNHDA, CDR2 SQIVND (reference sequence). J was trimmed by 3 bases and V by 8 bases; bases with no gene match: 2. The CDR3 coding sequence is TGTGCCAGTGGGGACAGGGTCAATCAGCCCCAGCATTTT. Residues: CASGDRVNQPQHF.

In its sample, this clonotype ranks as medium-sized. V gene TRBV11-2 combines with J gene TRBJ2-1; 7 bases line up with TRBD1. The germline gives CDR1 SGHAT, CDR2 FQNNGV. V shed 5 bases, J shed 7 bases, and the junction held 2 bases outside the gene matches. The length of the CDR3 is 12 residues. The CDR3, as DNA: TGTGCCAGCAGCACACAGGGGAATGAGCAGTTCTTC. It specifies CASSTQGNEQFF.

The table lists this clonotype with many counts. The rearrangement uses TRBV18 and TRBJ2-2; unclear D gene. Germline V gives CDR1 KGHSH, CDR2 LQKENI. CDR3 length: 14 residues. V was shortened by 3 bases and J by 7 bases, with 12 bases between the two germline ends. Written as DNA, the CDR3 is TGTGCCAGCTCACCTCTAGATAACGTCGGGGAGCTGTTTTTT. Its protein product is CASSPLDNVGELFF.

This clonotype was counted at least ten times. This chain joins TRBV7-8 and TRBJ2-2; the match to TRBD2 covers 7 bases. Germline trimming cut 6 bases from V and 4 bases from J; bases unmatched to any gene: 8. The CDR3 is made up of 15 amino acids. Looked up from germline, CDR1 is SGHVS and CDR2 is FQNEAQ. The CDR3 coding sequence is TGTGCCAGCAGAAACTGGGGGGGTGGCACCGGGGAGCTGTTTTTT. It yields the protein CASRNWGGGTGELFF.

This clonotype was seen at least ten times. The V gene is TRBV5-1, the J gene TRBJ1-1; possibly TRBD1 for D (5 bases). Germline CDR1 and CDR2: SGHRS and YFSETQ. The V and J ends lost 3 bases and 0 bases respectively, with 9 bases between them. The length of the CDR3 is 14 residues. Here the CDR3 DNA reads TGCGCCAGCAGCTGGGGACGTCTGAACACTGAAGCTTTCTTT. Translation gives CASSWGRLNTEAFF. Complete variable domain (other parts from reference TRBV5-1 and TRBJ1-1): KAGVTQTPRYLIKTRGQQVTLSCSPISGHRSVSWYQQTPGQGLQFLFEYFSETQRNKGNFPGRFSGRQFSNSRSEMNVSTLELGDSALYLCASSWGRLNTEAFFGQGTRLTVV.